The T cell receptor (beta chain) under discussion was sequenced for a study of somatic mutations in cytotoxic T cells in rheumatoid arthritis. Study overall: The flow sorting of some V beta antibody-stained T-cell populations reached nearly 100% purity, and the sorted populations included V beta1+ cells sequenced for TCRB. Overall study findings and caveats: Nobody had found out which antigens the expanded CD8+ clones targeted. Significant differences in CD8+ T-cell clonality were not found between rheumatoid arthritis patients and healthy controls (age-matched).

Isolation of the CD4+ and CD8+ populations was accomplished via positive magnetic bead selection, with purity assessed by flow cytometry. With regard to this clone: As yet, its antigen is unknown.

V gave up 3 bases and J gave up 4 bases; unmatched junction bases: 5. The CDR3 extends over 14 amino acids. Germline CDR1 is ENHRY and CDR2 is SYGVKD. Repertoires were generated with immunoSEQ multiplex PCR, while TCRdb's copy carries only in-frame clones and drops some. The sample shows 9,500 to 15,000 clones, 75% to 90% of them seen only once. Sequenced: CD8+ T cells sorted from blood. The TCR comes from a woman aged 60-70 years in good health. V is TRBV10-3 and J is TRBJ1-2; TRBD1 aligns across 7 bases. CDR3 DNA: TGTGCCATCAGTGACGCGACAGGGAGCTATGGCTACACCTTC. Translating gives CAISDATGSYGYTF.